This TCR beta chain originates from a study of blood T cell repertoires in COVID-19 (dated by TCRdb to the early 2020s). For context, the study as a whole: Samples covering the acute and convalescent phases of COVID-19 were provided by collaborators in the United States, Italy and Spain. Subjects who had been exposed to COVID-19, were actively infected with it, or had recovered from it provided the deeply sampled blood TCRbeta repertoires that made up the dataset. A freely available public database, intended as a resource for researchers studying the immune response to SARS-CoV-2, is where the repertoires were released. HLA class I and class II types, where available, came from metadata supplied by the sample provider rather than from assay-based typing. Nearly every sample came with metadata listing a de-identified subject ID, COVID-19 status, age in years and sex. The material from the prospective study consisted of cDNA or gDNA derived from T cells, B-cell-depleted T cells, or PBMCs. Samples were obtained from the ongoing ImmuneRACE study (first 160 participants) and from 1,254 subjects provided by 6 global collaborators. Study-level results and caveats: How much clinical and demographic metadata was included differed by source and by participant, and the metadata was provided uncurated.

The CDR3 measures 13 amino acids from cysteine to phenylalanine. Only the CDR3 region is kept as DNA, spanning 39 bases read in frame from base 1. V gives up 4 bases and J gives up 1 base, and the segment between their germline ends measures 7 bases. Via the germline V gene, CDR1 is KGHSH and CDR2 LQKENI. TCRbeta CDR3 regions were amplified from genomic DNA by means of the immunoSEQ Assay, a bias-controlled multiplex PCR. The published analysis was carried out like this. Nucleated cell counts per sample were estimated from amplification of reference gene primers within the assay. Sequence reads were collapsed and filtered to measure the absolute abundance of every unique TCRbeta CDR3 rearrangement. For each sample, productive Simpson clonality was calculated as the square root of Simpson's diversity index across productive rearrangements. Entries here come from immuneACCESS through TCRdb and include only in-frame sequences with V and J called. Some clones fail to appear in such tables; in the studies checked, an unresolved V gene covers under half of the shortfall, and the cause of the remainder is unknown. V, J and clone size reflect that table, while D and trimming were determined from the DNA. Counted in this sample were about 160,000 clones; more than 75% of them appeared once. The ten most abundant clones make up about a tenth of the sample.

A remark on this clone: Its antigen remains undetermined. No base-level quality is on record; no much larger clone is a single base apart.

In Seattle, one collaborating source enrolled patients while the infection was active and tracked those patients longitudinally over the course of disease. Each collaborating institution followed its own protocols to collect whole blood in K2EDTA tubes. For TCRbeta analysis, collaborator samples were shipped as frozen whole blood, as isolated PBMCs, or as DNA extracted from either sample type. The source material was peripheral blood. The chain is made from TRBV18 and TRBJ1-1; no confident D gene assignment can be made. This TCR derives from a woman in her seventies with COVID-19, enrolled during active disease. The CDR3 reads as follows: CASSREPNTEAFF. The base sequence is TGTGCCAGCTCACGCGAGCCGAACACTGAAGCTTTCTTT.